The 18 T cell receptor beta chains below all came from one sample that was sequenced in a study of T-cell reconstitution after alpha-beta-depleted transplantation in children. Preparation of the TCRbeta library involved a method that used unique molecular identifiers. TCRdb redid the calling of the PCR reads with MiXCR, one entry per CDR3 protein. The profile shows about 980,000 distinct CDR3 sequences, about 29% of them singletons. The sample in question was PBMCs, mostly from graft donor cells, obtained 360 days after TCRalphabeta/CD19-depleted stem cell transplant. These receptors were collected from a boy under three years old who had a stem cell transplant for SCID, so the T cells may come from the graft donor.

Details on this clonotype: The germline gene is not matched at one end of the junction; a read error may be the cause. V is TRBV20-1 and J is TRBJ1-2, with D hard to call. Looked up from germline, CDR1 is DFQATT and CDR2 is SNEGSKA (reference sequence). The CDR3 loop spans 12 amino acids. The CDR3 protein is CSARDPNPVDSF. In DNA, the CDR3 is TGCAGTGCTAGAGATCCCAATCCAGTTGACTCCTTC.

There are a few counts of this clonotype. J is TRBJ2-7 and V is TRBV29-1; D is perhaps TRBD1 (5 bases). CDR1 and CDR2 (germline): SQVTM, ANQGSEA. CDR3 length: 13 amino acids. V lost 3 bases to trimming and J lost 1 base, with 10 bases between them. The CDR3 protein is CSVDVGHSYEQYF. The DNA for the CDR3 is TGCAGCGTTGACGTCGGACATTCCTACGAGCAGTACTTC.

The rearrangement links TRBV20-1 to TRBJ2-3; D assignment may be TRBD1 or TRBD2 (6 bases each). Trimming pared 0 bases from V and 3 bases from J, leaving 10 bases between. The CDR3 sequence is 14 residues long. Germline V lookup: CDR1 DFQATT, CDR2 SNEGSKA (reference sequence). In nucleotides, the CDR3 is TGCAGTGCTAGAGAACGGGGGCGGACAGATACGCAGTATTTT. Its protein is CSARERGRTDTQYF.

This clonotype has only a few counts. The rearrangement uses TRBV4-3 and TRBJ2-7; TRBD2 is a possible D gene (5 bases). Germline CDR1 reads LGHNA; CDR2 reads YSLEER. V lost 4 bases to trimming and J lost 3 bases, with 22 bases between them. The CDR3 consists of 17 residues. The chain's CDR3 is CASSLEFGHQRNYEQYF. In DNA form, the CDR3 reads TGCGCCAGCAGCCTTGAATTTGGCCACCAGCGGAACTACGAGCAGTACTTC.

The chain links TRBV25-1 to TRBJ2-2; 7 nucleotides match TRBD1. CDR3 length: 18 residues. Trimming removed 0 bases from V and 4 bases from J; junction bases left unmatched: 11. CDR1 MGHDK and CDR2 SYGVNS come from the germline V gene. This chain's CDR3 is CASSEYKVTGLFTGELFF. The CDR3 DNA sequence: TGTGCCAGCAGTGAATACAAGGTGACAGGGCTCTTCACCGGGGAGCTGTTTTTT.

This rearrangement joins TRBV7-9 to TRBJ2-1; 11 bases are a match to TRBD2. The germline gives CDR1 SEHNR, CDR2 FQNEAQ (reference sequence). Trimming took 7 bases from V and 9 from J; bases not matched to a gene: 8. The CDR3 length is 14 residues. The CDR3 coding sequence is TGTGCCAGCAAACTGACTAGCGGGGAAGGTGAGCAGTTCTTC. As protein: CASKLTSGEGEQFF.

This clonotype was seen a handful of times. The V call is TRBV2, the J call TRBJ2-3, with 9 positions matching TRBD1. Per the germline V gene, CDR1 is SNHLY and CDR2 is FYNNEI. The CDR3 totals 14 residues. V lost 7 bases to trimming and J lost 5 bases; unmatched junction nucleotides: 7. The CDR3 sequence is CASTGQGRVDTQYF. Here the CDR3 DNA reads TGTGCCAGCACCGGACAGGGGCGGGTAGATACGCAGTATTTT.

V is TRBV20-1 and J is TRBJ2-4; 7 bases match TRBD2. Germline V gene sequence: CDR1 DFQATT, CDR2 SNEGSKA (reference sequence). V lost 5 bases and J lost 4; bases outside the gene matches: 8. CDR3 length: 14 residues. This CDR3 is CSAVPGLLKNIQYF. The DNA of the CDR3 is TGCAGTGCTGTACCGGGACTACTGAAAAACATTCAGTACTTC.

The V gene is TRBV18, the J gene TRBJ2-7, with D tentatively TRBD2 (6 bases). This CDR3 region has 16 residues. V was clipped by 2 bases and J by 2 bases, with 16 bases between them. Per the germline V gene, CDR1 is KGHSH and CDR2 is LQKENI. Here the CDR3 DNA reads TGTGCCAGCTCACCAGGGTTGAGACTAGAAACCTACGAGCAGTACTTC. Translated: CASSPGLRLETYEQYF.

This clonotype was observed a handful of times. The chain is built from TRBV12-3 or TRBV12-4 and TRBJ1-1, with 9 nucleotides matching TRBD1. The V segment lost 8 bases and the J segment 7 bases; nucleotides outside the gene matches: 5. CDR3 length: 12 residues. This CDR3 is CASGDRVFEAFF. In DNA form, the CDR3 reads TGTGCCAGCGGGGACAGGGTTTTTGAAGCTTTCTTT.

CDR3 protein: CSGSGLGNTGELFF. In DNA form, the CDR3 reads TGCAGCGGTTCAGGGTTGGGGAACACCGGGGAGCTGTTTTTT. The chain has TRBV29-1 and TRBJ2-2; a possible D gene is TRBD1 (5 bases). The CDR3 sequence is 14 residues long. With 7 bases removed from V and 1 base from J, the gap between germline ends came to 13 bases. Looked up from germline, CDR1 is SQVTM and CDR2 is ANQGSEA.

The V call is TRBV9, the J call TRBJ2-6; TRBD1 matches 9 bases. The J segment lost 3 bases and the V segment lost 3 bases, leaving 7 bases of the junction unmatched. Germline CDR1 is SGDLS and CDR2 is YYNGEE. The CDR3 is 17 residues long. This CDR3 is CASSGQTGGGGANVLTF. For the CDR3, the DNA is TGTGCCAGCAGCGGACAAACAGGGGGCGGTGGGGCCAACGTCCTGACTTTC.

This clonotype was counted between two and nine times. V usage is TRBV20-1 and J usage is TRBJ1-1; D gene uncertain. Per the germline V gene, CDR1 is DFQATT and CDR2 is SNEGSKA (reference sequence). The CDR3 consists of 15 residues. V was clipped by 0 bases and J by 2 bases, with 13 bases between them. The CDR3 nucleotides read TGCAGTGCTAGAGATTTTGGGGTGGTAAACACTGAAGCTTTCTTT. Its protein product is CSARDFGVVNTEAFF.

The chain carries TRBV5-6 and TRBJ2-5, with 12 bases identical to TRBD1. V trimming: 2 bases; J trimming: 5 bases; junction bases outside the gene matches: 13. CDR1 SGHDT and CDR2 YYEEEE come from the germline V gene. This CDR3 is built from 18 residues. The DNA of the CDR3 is TGTGCCAGCAGCTTCTGGGACAGGGGGCTAGCAGGGGATGAGACCCAGTACTTC. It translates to CASSFWDRGLAGDETQYF.

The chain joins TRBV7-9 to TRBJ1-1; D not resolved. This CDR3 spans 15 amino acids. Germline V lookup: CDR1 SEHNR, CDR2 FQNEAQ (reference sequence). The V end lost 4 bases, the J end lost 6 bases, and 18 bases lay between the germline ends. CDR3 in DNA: TGTGCCAGCAGCTCCCAACAACTGGGTCTCCCTGAAGCTTTCTTT. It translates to CASSSQQLGLPEAFF.

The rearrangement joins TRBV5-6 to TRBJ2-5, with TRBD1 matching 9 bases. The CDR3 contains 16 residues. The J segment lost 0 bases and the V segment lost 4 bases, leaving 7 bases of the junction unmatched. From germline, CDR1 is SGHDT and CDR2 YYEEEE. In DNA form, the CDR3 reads TGTGCCAGCAGCGGGACAGGGAGGGCGTACCAAGAGACCCAGTACTTC. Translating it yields CASSGTGRAYQETQYF.

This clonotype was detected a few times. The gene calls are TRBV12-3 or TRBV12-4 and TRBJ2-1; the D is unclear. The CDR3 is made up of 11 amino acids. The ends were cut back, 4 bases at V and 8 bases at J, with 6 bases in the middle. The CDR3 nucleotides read TGTGCCAGCAGTTCGTACGATGAGCAGTTCTTC. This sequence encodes CASSSYDEQFF.

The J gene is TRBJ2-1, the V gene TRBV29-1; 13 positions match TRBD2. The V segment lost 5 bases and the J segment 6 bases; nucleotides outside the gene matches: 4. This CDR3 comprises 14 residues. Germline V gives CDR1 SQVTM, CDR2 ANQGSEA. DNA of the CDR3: TGCAGCGTTAAAAGACTAGCGGGGGGCAATGAGCAGTTCTTC. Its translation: CSVKRLAGGNEQFF.